The T cell receptor beta chain described here comes from a study of cytomegalovirus exposure and HLA in healthy donors. Study conclusions and caveats: A later analysis associated some 18,000 TCR beta sequences with HLA alleles at a 0.05 false discovery rate.

V gave up 4 bases and J gave up 0 bases; unmatched junction bases: 14. The CDR3 runs 19 residues. Per germline, CDR1 SGHRS and CDR2 YFSETQ. To note about this clone: Its specificity is unknown.

A multiplex PCR was run with 60 Vbeta primers and 13 Jbeta primers. The data were produced by immunoSEQ multiplex PCR, yet TCRdb's version contains in-frame clones alone and is incomplete. The sample shows 130,000 to 150,000 clones, approximately 80% of them seen only once. Sequenced input: PBMCs. The genes are TRBV5-1 and TRBJ2-1; the match to TRBD1 covers 9 bases. The origin of this receptor is a woman between 18 and 29 years old in good health and CMV-seropositive. The CDR3 region has the DNA TGCGCCAGCAGCCCCTCGGACAGGGGCCCCCCAAGCTCCTACAATGAGCAGTTCTTC. Protein: CASSPSDRGPPSSYNEQFF.